The entry that follows covers one T cell receptor beta chain sequence. In the source study's methods: Quantification of nucleated cells was approximated via reference gene primer amplification. The protocol was immunoSEQ multiplex PCR, while the TCRdb copy is restricted to in-frame clones and leaves out a portion. Clone size and the V and J calls come from that table; the DNA yielded D and trimming. The sample has about 130,000 clones; approximately 90% are singletons. These data originate in a study of blood T cell repertoires in COVID-19. As for the study in general: Samples came from the United States, Italy and Spain, spanning acute and convalescent COVID-19.

With V trimmed by 1 base and J by 7 bases, 10 bases remained unmatched. The germline V gene has CDR1 LGHNA and CDR2 YNFKEQ. The CDR3 covers 16 residues. The chain joins TRBV4-2 to TRBJ2-3, with 8 bases that match TRBD2. Sequencing was carried out using peripheral blood. This sequence was found in a woman older than 75 with acute or convalescent COVID-19. The CDR3 is CASSQGTSPSHYTQYF. CDR3 DNA: TGTGCCAGCAGCCAAGGGACTAGCCCATCACACTATACGCAGTATTTT.